This T cell receptor beta chain came from a study of identical twins. Findings and limits, study-wide: Beta out-of-frame sequences showed weaker excess twin sharing. The conclusions drew on cross-sectional statistical analysis instead of tracking the same donors. The abundant beta clonotypes from cord blood had fewer insertions, and memory repertoires had none of this.

As to this clonotype: Its antigen is unknown.

A universal primer site was incorporated via template switching, and the cDNA contained unique molecular identifiers. TCRdb reanalysed the 5' RACE reads using MiXCR and keeps one entry per CDR3 protein. The data show roughly 290,000 distinct CDR3 sequences, roughly 9% seen once. The sample was also reused in another study, on yellow fever vaccine responses in identical twins.

The receptor's source is a woman under 30 in good health. The sample consisted of CD8+ T cells sorted from blood.

CDR3 DNA: TGTGCCAGCAGCTTGGGACGGACAGTTTCAGATACGCAGTATTTT. It yields the protein CASSLGRTVSDTQYF. The rearrangement uses TRBV5-6 and TRBJ2-3; TRBD1 is a possible D gene (6 bases). The CDR3 loop spans 15 amino acids. The V end was cut by 0 bases, the J end by 4 bases, with 12 bases between. Looked up from germline, CDR1 is SGHDT and CDR2 is YYEEEE.